Below, 24 T cell receptor beta chains from the same sample are listed, as sequenced in a study of blood T cell repertoires in COVID-19. Libraries were prepared by immunoSEQ multiplex PCR; TCRdb keeps only in-frame clonotypes and omits some of them. The sample has approximately 230,000 clones; about 80% are singletons. The specimen was PBMCs or T cells enriched from blood (not recorded which). Source of these receptors: a middle-aged man who had recovered from COVID-19.

This clone has a handful of counts. This rearrangement joins TRBV14 to TRBJ2-1, with 11 bases aligning to TRBD2. The V gene's germline CDR1 is SGHDN and CDR2 FVKESK. V lost 0 bases and J lost 5; bases outside the gene matches: 6. The CDR3 extends over 17 amino acids. CDR3: CASSQDRASGGHNEQFF. The CDR3, as DNA: TGTGCCAGCAGCCAAGATAGGGCTAGCGGGGGGCACAATGAGCAGTTCTTC. The full variable domain, rest sourced from reference TRBV14 and TRBJ2-1, is EAGVTQFPSHSVIEKGQTVTLRCDPISGHDNLYWYRRVMGKEIKFLLHFVKESKQDESGMPNNRFLAERTGGTYSTLKVQPAELEDSGVYFCASSQDRASGGHNEQFFGPGTRLTVL.

This clone was detected a few times. The chain couples TRBV5-8 to TRBJ1-5; possible D gene TRBD1, 6 bases. V was cut by 3 bases and J by 5 bases, with 15 bases left in between. The CDR3 length is 15 residues. From germline, CDR1 is SGHTS and CDR2 YDEGEE. The CDR3 sequence: CASSWSGGADQPQHF. Here the CDR3 DNA reads TGTGCCAGCAGCTGGAGCGGGGGGGCGGATCAGCCCCAGCATTTT.

The rearrangement uses TRBV27 and TRBJ2-1; 7 bases are a match to TRBD2. The CDR3 spans 15 residues. The germline V gene has CDR1 MNHEY and CDR2 SMNVEV (reference sequence). V lost 8 bases to trimming and J lost 9 bases; unmatched junction nucleotides: 16. CDR3 in DNA: TGTGCCAGCGCGATCCGGGACTACCAATCGGGTGAGCAGTTCTTC. Amino acids: CASAIRDYQSGEQFF.

V gene TRBV28 combines with J gene TRBJ1-2, with D possibly matching TRBD1 (5 bases). V lost 10 bases to trimming and J lost 5 bases, with 17 bases between them. The CDR3 consists of 13 residues. Germline-derived CDR1 and CDR2 are MDHEN and SYDVKM. The CDR3 is CATGRGELYGYTF. CDR3 DNA: TGTGCCACCGGCCGGGGGGAATTGTATGGCTACACCTTC.

This clone was seen just once. The chain recombines TRBV30 with TRBJ2-1, with 12 bases identical to TRBD2. Germline CDR1 and CDR2: GTSNPN and SVGIG (reference sequence). Unmatched junction bases numbered 8, after V lost 7 bases and J lost 10 bases. This CDR3 is built from 13 residues. DNA of the CDR3: TGTGCCTCCGCAAACGGACTAGCGGGAGAGCAGTTCTTC. Protein product: CASANGLAGEQFF.

The chain combines TRBV5-5 with TRBJ1-4; 7 bases align to TRBD1. CDR1 is SGHKS, CDR2 YYEKEE, per germline (reference sequence). CDR3 length: 15 amino acids. V gave up 2 bases and J gave up 2 bases; unmatched junction bases: 3. In DNA form, the CDR3 reads TGTGCCAGCAGCTTTACAGGGGTTACTAATGAAAAACTGTTTTTT. Its protein product is CASSFTGVTNEKLFF.

The chain joins TRBV11-2 to TRBJ1-1; D not resolved. The V gene's germline CDR1 is SGHAT and CDR2 FQNNGV. The CDR3 totals 15 residues. V was shortened by 6 bases and J by 4 bases, with 18 bases between the two germline ends. CDR3 DNA sequence: TGTGCCAGCAGGCCCGTGGGCCACCCGAGCACTGAAGCTTTCTTT. Encoded protein: CASRPVGHPSTEAFF.

The chain uses TRBV6-5 and TRBJ2-7; 7 nucleotides match TRBD2. Germline assignment: CDR1 MNHEY and CDR2 SVGAGI. V lost 6 bases to trimming and J lost 0 bases; unmatched junction nucleotides: 5. The CDR3 length is 14 residues. The CDR3 sequence is CASSRSGASYEQYF. The CDR3, as DNA: TGTGCCAGCAGCCGAAGCGGGGCCTCCTACGAGCAGTACTTC.

This clone was recorded once. The chain couples TRBV6-6 to TRBJ1-1; 7 nucleotides agree with TRBD1. CDR1 is MNHNY, CDR2 SVGAGI, per germline (reference sequence). The junction had 9 bases not matched to a gene; V was cut back by 4 bases and J by 7 bases. The CDR3 extends over 14 amino acids. CDR3 region: CASSLQGRIGEAFF. The CDR3 DNA reads TGTGCCAGCAGTTTACAGGGGAGGATTGGTGAAGCTTTCTTT.

The rearrangement joins TRBV19 to TRBJ1-2, with 8 bases identical to TRBD1. J was trimmed by 6 bases and V by 10 bases; bases with no gene match: 10. This CDR3 is 13 amino acids long. Germline values: CDR1 LNHDA, CDR2 SQIVND (reference sequence). The CDR3 spells CAITDREGDGYTF. CDR3 in DNA: TGTGCCATCACGGACAGGGAGGGAGATGGCTACACCTTC. Using reference TRBV19 and TRBJ1-2 for the parts outside the CDR3, the full variable domain is DGGITQSPKYLFRKEGQNVTLSCEQNLNHDAMYWYRQDPGQGLRLIYYSQIVNDFQKGDIAEGYSVSREKKESFPLTVTSAQKNPTAFYLCAITDREGDGYTFGSGTRLTVV.

This chain connects TRBV19 to TRBJ2-7; TRBD2 matches at 8 bases. V shed 2 bases and J 2 bases; nucleotides not matched to a gene: 8. Germline V lookup: CDR1 LNHDA, CDR2 SQIVND (reference sequence). This CDR3 comprises 16 residues. CDR3 sequence (DNA): TGTGCCAGTAGTATAACTAGCGGAACACTCACCTACGAGCAGTACTTC. Translating gives CASSITSGTLTYEQYF.

The rearrangement links TRBV3-1 (or the pseudogene TRBV3-2) to TRBJ1-1; D gene ambiguous. Germline CDR1 and CDR2: LGHDT and YNNKEL (reference sequence). The CDR3 length is 13 residues. Between the trimmed V and J ends, which lost 1 base and 5 bases, there was a span of 8 bases. DNA of the CDR3: TGTGCCAGCAGCCAAGTAAGAGGGACTGAAGCTTTCTTT. It yields the protein CASSQVRGTEAFF.

V and J are TRBV5-6 and TRBJ1-3, with 7 bases lining up with TRBD1. V was clipped by 2 bases and J by 5 bases; unmatched bases: 1. CDR3 length: 13 residues. In germline, CDR1 is SGHDT, CDR2 YYEEEE. CDR3 loop: CASSLGGRNTIYF. The CDR3 region has the DNA TGTGCCAGCAGCTTAGGGGGCCGAAACACCATATATTTT.

V and J are TRBV24-1 and TRBJ2-7; TRBD2 aligns across 7 bases. V shed 1 base, J shed 10 bases, and the junction held 3 bases outside the gene matches. Germline V CDR1 and CDR2: KGHDR, SFDVKD. The CDR3 length is 12 residues. The CDR3 nucleotides are TGTGCCACCAGTGATTTCCGGGGGGAACAGTACTTC. It translates to CATSDFRGEQYF.

The rearrangement uses TRBV11-2 and TRBJ2-3; TRBD2 matches 11 bases. The CDR3 spans 15 residues. Germline trimming cut 5 bases from V and 4 bases from J; bases unmatched to any gene: 5. Germline V gene data show CDR1 as SGHAT and CDR2 as FQNNGV. The CDR3 loop reads CASSGTSGRSDTQYF. In nucleotides, the CDR3 is TGTGCCAGCAGCGGCACTAGCGGGAGATCAGATACGCAGTATTTT.

The gene calls are TRBV3-1 (or the pseudogene TRBV3-2) and TRBJ2-7; tentative D call: TRBD1 (6 bases). The germline V gene encodes CDR1 LGHDT and CDR2 YNNKEL (reference sequence). The V end lost 1 base, the J end lost 5 bases, and 6 bases lay between the germline ends. This CDR3 is built from 12 residues. For the CDR3, the DNA is TGTGCCAGCAGCCAAGGGGGGCACGAGCAGTACTTC. Protein: CASSQGGHEQYF.

V is TRBV10-3 and J is TRBJ2-1, with D maybe TRBD2 (6 bases). V was shortened by 8 bases and J by 3 bases, with 11 bases between the two germline ends. The CDR3 extends over 13 amino acids. Germline CDR1 and CDR2: ENHRY and SYGVKD. This CDR3 is CAIAGLGYNEQFF. The CDR3 DNA reads as TGTGCCATCGCGGGACTCGGCTACAATGAGCAGTTCTTC.

This clone was seen only a few times. The chain joins TRBV5-4 to TRBJ2-7; a weak D match, TRBD2 (5 bases). This CDR3 spans 13 amino acids. V dropped 4 bases and J dropped 3 bases, with 11 bases sitting between them. From germline, CDR1 is SGHNT and CDR2 YYREEE (reference sequence). The CDR3 DNA is TGTGCCAGCAGCGGAGGCCCAAGCTACGAGCAGTACTTC. The encoded protein is CASSGGPSYEQYF.

This rearrangement joins TRBV19 to TRBJ2-2; a possible D gene is TRBD1 (6 bases). The CDR3 runs 17 residues. Germline V gene sequence: CDR1 LNHDA, CDR2 SQIVND (reference sequence). The V end lost 6 bases, the J end lost 1 base, and 18 bases lay between the germline ends. CDR3 in DNA: TGTGCCAGTAGCCCCCCAGGGGTGTGGTGGAACACCGGGGAGCTGTTTTTT. Its translation is CASSPPGVWWNTGELFF.

The chain carries TRBV27 and TRBJ2-7, with 7 bases aligning to TRBD2. J was trimmed by 3 bases and V by 4 bases; bases with no gene match: 15. Per germline, CDR1 MNHEY and CDR2 SMNVEV (reference sequence). The CDR3 covers 17 residues. The CDR3 coding sequence is TGTGCCAGCAGTTCCATGTATCCGGGCGGGAGTTTCTACGAGCAGTACTTC. It specifies CASSSMYPGGSFYEQYF.

This clone was detected once. The chain has TRBV5-4 and TRBJ2-5; 7 nucleotides match TRBD1. V shed 1 base, J shed 3 bases, and the junction held 3 bases outside the gene matches. In germline, CDR1 is SGHNT, CDR2 YYREEE (reference sequence). This CDR3 has 14 residues. Here the CDR3 DNA reads TGTGCCAGCAGCTTGTCCGGGACAGAAGAGACCCAGTACTTC. Its protein product is CASSLSGTEETQYF.

V gene TRBV28 combines with J gene TRBJ2-3; D possibly corresponds to TRBD1 (6 bases). V shed 3 bases and J shed 0 bases, with 10 bases lying between them. The germline V gene encodes CDR1 MDHEN and CDR2 SYDVKM. This CDR3 has 15 amino acids. The DNA of the CDR3 is TGTGCCAGCAGTTTGCTTACAGGGAGCACAGATACGCAGTATTTT. It codes for CASSLLTGSTDTQYF. The full variable domain, completed using reference TRBV28 and TRBJ2-3, is DVKVTQSSRYLVKRTGEKVFLECVQDMDHENMFWYRQDPGLGLRLIYFSYDVKMKEKGDIPEGYSVSREKKERFSLILESASTNQTSMYLCASSLLTGSTDTQYFGPGTRLTVL.

This clone turned up a few times. This chain connects TRBV29-1 to TRBJ1-5; D gene uncertain. V shed 4 bases and J shed 3 bases, with 7 bases lying between them. The CDR3 runs to 12 residues. Germline values: CDR1 SQVTM, CDR2 ANQGSEA. The CDR3 DNA sequence: TGCAGCGTTGCGAGCGCCAATCAGCCCCAGCATTTT. It codes for CSVASANQPQHF.

This clone has just a few counts. The chain couples TRBV19 to TRBJ1-1; TRBD1 matches 7 bases. CDR1 and CDR2 from the germline V gene are LNHDA and SQIVND (reference sequence). The CDR3 covers 14 residues. J lost 4 bases, V lost 6 bases, and 8 bases had no gene match. The CDR3 nucleotides are TGTGCCAGTAGGAGGACAGGACCAATCACTGAAGCTTTCTTT. Protein sequence: CASRRTGPITEAFF. The whole variable domain, filled in from reference TRBV19 and TRBJ1-1, reads DGGITQSPKYLFRKEGQNVTLSCEQNLNHDAMYWYRQDPGQGLRLIYYSQIVNDFQKGDIAEGYSVSREKKESFPLTVTSAQKNPTAFYLCASRRTGPITEAFFGQGTRLTVV.